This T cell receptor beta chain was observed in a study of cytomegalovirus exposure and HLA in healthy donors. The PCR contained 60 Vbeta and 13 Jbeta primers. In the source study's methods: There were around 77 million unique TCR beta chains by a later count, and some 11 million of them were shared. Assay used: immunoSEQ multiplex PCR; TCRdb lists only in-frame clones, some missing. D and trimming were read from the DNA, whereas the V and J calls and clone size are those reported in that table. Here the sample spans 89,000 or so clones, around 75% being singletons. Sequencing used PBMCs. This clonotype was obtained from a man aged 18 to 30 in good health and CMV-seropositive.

The CDR3: CASSQLSDRTLEAFF. The CDR3 DNA reads as TGCGCCAGCAGCCAATTGAGTGACAGAACCCTTGAAGCTTTCTTT. The chain joins TRBV4-1 to TRBJ1-1, with TRBD1 as a possible D gene (5 bases). Trimming stripped 2 bases from V and 7 bases from J, with 17 bases between. Germline V lookup: CDR1 MGHRA, CDR2 YSYEKL. This CDR3 has 15 residues.